This entry is about one T cell receptor beta chain. Its antigen is not identified. These data are taken from a study of OX40 agonist ivuxolimab in advanced cancers. For the study at large: At 75% to 90% male, the cohort had a mean age of 60 years, ranging from about 20 to 79. Points from the study as a whole: More expanded clones were found, on average, in CD8+ than in CD4+ T cells. Normalized T-cell clonal expansion was also low in a subset of nonresponders.

The repertoire was sequenced with immunoSEQ multiplex PCR; TCRdb's copy has only in-frame clones and lacks some. Among more than 55,000 clones listed, around 77% were seen once. Blood draws occurred at baseline, cycle 4 day 1, and cycle 7 day 1. Germline V gene lookup returns CDR1 MGHRA and CDR2 YSYEKL. The CDR3 has 13 amino acids. V lost 0 bases and J lost 7, with 9 bases in between. The chain is built from TRBV4-1 and TRBJ1-2; D not resolved. This clonotype originated in an adult with an advanced solid tumor such as melanoma, head and neck, liver or kidney cancer. The source was CD4+ or CD8+ T cells sorted from blood, collected in a trial of the OX40 agonist ivuxolimab. Here the CDR3 DNA reads TGCGCCAGCAGCCAAGATCGAGAAGCTGGCTACACCTTC. This sequence encodes CASSQDREAGYTF.